Presented here are 7 T cell receptor beta chains from one specimen sequenced in a study of blood T cell repertoires in COVID-19. Assay: immunoSEQ multiplex PCR; the TCRdb copy retains only in-frame clones and omits some. Of about 240,000 clones listed, around 85% are singletons. Input material: PBMCs or T cells enriched from blood (not recorded which). The receptor source for this set is a woman aged 40 to 50 with acute COVID-19.

The rearrangement links TRBV7-3 to TRBJ2-2, with a tentative D call TRBD2 (5 bases). V dropped 5 bases and J dropped 7 bases, with 14 bases sitting between them. The CDR3 totals 14 residues. Germline CDR1 and CDR2: SGHTA and FQGTGA. DNA of the CDR3: TGTGCCAGCAGCGTAGGACTGGACGGCGGGGAGCTGTTTTTT. It specifies CASSVGLDGGELFF.

The rearrangement links TRBV28 to TRBJ1-1; tentatively, D is TRBD1 (5 bases). Per the germline V gene, CDR1 is MDHEN and CDR2 is SYDVKM. Trimming removed 1 base from V and 7 bases from J, with 10 bases in between. The CDR3 runs 13 residues. DNA for the CDR3: TGTGCCAGCAGTTTATACTGGGGCCTTGAAGCTTTCTTT. Its protein is CASSLYWGLEAFF.

The chain is built from TRBV29-1 and TRBJ1-2; TRBD1 is a possible D gene (6 bases). In germline, CDR1 is SQVTM, CDR2 ANQGSEA. The V end was cut by 5 bases, the J end by 6 bases, with 19 bases between. The CDR3 spans 14 residues. CDR3 bases: TGCAGCGTTCCTCTGGGGAACAGGGCGAATGGCTACACCTTC. Residues: CSVPLGNRANGYTF.

The chain uses TRBV5-4 and TRBJ1-5; D not resolved. V was pared by 4 bases and J by 9 bases, with 14 bases between. CDR1 and CDR2 (germline): SGHNT, YYREEE (reference sequence). CDR3 length: 13 amino acids. The DNA of the CDR3 is TGTGCCAGCAGCCCGGACGGAGCGGGGCCCCAGCATTTT. This codes for CASSPDGAGPQHF.

The CDR3 sequence is CASSLPGASGYNEQFF. Written as DNA, the CDR3 is TGTGCCAGCAGTCTCCCAGGGGCTAGCGGCTACAATGAGCAGTTCTTC. This rearrangement joins TRBV6-2 or TRBV6-3 to TRBJ2-1; a possible D gene is TRBD2 (7 bases). V was clipped by 5 bases and J by 3 bases, with 17 bases between them. CDR1 and CDR2 (germline): MNHEY, SVGEGT. The CDR3 is 16 amino acids.

This chain joins TRBV10-3 and TRBJ2-7; 9 bases line up with TRBD2. The CDR3 extends over 14 amino acids. V lost 6 bases and J lost 0; bases outside the gene matches: 3. Per the germline V gene, CDR1 is ENHRY and CDR2 is SYGVKD. In nucleotides, the CDR3 is TGTGCCATCAGGCCTAGCGGGAACTCCTACGAGCAGTACTTC. This translates into CAIRPSGNSYEQYF.

This clone was found a few times. The rearrangement joins TRBV7-9 to TRBJ2-5; 9 bases are a match to TRBD1. Germline V gene data show CDR1 as SEHNR and CDR2 as FQNEAQ (reference sequence). CDR3 length equals 15 residues. Losses at the gene ends were 4 bases for V and 7 bases for J; bases not matched to a gene: 10. CDR3 region: CASSSGGQGTGTQYF. CDR3 DNA: TGTGCCAGCAGCTCCGGGGGACAGGGAACCGGGACCCAGTACTTC.